This entry features one TCR beta chain sequence. Its antigen remains unidentified. This entry belongs to a study of T-cell reconstitution after alpha-beta-depleted transplantation in children. V lost 0 bases and J lost 6, with 6 bases in between. Per the germline V gene, CDR1 is DFQATT and CDR2 is SNEGSKA (reference sequence). CDR3 length: 12 amino acids. Preparation of the TCRbeta library used unique molecular identifiers. TCRdb itself ran the PCR reads through MiXCR, one entry per CDR3 protein. Among about 78,000 distinct CDR3 sequences listed, roughly 13% were seen once. Study-wide findings and caveats: The authors attributed T-cell counts and diversity one year after transplant mostly to newly produced T cells. As was reported, about two months after transplant, alpha-beta T cells came from several hundred expanded graft clones. Surviving recipient T cells and intrathymic progenitors accounted for some patients' high TCRbeta diversity at day 60.

Here the sequenced sample was PBMCs, mostly from graft donor cells, taken 180 days after TCRalphabeta/CD19-depleted stem cell transplant. This chain uses TRBV20-1 with TRBJ1-5; D uncertain. The source is a male patient between 2 and 15 years old who had a stem cell transplant for acute lymphoblastic leukemia, so the T cells may come from the graft donor. The CDR3 coding sequence is TGCAGTGCTAGAGATCTGGGTCAGCCCCAGCATTTT. It codes for CSARDLGQPQHF.